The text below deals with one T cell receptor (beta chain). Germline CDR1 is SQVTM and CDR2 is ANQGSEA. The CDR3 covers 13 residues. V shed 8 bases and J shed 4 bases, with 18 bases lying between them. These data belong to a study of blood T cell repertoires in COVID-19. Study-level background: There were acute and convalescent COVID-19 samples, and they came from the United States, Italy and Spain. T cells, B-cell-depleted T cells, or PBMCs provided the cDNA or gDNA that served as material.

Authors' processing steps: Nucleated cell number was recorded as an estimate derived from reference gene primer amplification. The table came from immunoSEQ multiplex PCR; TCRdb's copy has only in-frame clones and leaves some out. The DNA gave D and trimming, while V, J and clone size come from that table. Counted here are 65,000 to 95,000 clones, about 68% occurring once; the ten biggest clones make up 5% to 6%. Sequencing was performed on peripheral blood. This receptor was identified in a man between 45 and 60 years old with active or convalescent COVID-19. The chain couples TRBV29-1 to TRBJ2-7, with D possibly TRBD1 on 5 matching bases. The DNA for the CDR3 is TGCAGCTTCTCAGGGATTACCCAATACGAGCAGTACTTC. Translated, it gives CSFSGITQYEQYF.